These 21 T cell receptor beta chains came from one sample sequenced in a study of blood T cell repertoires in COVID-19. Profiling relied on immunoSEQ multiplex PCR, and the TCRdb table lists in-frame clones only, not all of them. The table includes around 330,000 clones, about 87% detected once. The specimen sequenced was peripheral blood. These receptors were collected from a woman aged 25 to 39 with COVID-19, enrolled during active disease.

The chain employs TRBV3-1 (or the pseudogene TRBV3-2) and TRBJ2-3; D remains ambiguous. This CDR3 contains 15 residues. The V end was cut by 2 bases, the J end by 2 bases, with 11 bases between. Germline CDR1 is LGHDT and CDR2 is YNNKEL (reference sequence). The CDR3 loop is CASSQTPDITDTQYF. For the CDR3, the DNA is TGTGCCAGCAGCCAAACCCCAGACATCACAGATACGCAGTATTTT.

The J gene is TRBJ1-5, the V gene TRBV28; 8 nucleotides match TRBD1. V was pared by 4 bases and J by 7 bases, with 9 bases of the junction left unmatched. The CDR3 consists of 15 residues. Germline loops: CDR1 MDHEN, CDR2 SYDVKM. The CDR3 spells CASSSEGQGRQPQHF. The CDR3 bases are TGTGCCAGCAGTTCTGAAGGACAGGGCCGCCAGCCCCAGCATTTT.

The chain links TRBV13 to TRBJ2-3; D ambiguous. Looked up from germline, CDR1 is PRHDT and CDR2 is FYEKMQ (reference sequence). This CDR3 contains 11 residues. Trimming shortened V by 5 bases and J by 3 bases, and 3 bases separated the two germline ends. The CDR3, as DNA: TGTGCCAGCAGCACAACAGATACGCAGTATTTT. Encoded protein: CASSTTDTQYF.

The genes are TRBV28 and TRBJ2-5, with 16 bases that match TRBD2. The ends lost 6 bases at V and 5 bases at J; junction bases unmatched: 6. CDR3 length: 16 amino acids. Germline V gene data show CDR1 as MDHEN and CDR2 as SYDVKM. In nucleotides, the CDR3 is TGTGCCAGCAGAACGGGACTAGCGGGGGGGCAGGAGACCCAGTACTTC. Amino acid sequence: CASRTGLAGGQETQYF.

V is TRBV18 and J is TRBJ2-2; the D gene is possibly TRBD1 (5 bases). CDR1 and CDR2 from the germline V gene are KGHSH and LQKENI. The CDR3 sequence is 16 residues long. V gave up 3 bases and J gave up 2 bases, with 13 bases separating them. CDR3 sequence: CASSPSLRGNTGELFF. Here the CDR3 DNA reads TGTGCCAGCTCACCGTCCCTTAGGGGTAACACCGGGGAGCTGTTTTTT.

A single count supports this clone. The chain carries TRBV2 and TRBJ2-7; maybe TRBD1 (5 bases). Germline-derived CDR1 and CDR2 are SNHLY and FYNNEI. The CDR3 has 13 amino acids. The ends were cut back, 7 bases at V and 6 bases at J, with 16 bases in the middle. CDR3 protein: CASTDGRVTEQYF. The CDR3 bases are TGTGCCAGCACCGACGGCAGGGTGACCGAGCAGTACTTC.

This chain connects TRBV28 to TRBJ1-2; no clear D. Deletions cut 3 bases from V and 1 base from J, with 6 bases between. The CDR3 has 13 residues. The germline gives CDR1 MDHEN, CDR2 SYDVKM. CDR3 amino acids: CASSFSVNYGYTF. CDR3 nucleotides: TGTGCCAGCAGTTTCTCAGTTAACTATGGCTACACCTTC.

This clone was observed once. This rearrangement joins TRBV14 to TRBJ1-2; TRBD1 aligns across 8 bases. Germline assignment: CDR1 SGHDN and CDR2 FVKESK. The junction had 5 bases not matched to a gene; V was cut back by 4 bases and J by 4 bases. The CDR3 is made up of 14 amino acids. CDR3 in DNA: TGTGCCAGCAGCCTTAACAGGGGGGCCTATGGCTACACCTTC. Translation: CASSLNRGAYGYTF.

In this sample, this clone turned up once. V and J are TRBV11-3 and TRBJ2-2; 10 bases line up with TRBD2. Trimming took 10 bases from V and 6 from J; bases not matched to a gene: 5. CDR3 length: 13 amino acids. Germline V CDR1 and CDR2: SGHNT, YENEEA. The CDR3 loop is CATQRGGPGELFF. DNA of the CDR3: TGTGCCACTCAGCGGGGGGGCCCCGGGGAGCTGTTTTTT.

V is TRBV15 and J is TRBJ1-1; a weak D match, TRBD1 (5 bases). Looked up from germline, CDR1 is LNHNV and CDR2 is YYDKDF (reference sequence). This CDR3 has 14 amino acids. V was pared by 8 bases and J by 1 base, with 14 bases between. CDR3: CATLGQGGNTEAFF. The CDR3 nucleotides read TGTGCCACCTTAGGCCAGGGAGGGAACACTGAAGCTTTCTTT. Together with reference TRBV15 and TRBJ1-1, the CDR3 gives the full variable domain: DAMVIQNPRYQVTQFGKPVTLSCSQTLNHNVMYWYQQKSSQAPKLLFHYYDKDFNNEADTPDNFQSRRPNTSFCFLDIRSPGLGDTAMYLCATLGQGGNTEAFFGQGTRLTVV.

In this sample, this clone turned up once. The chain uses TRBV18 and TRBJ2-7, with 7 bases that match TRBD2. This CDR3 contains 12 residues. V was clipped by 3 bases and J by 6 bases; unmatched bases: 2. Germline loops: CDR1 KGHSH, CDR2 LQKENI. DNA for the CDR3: TGTGCCAGCTCACCGGGCGGGGGCGAGCAGTACTTC. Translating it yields CASSPGGGEQYF.

CDR3 residues: CASSSNRDATNEKLFF. The CDR3 DNA reads TGTGCCAGCTCAAGCAACAGGGACGCAACTAATGAAAAACTGTTTTTT. V and J are TRBV18 and TRBJ1-4; TRBD1 might be the D (6 bases). This CDR3 has 16 residues. Germline V gene data show CDR1 as KGHSH and CDR2 as LQKENI. V was cut by 5 bases and J by 0 bases, with 13 bases left in between.

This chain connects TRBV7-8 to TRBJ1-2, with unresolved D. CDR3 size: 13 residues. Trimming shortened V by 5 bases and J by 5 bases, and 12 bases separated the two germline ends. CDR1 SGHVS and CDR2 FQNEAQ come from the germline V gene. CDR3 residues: CASSLRGEYGYTF. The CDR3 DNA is TGTGCCAGCAGCCTCCGCGGGGAATATGGCTACACCTTC.

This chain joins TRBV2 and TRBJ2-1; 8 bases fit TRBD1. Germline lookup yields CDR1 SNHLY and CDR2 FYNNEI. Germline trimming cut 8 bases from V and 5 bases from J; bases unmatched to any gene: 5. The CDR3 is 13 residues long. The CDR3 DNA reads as TGTGCCAGCGCCAGGGGGCTCGACAATGAGCAGTTCTTC. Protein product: CASARGLDNEQFF.

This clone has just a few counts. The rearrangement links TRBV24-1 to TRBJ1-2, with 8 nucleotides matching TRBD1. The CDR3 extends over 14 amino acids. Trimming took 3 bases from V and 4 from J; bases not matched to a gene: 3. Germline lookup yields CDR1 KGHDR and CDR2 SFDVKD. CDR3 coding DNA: TGTGCCACCAGTGATCGTGACAGGGGCTATGGCTACACCTTC. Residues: CATSDRDRGYGYTF.

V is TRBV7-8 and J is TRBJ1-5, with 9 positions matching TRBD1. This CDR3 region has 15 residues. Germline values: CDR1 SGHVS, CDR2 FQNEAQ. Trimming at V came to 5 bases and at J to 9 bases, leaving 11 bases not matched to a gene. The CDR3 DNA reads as TGTGCCAGCAGCCCGGGACAGGGATTCAGTGCGCCCCAGCATTTT. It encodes CASSPGQGFSAPQHF.

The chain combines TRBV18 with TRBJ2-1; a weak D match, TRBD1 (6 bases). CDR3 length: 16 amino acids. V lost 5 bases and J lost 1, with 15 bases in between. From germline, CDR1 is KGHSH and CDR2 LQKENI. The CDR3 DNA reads TGTGCCAGCTCAAGGGACATACAGGTTTCCTACAATGAGCAGTTCTTC. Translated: CASSRDIQVSYNEQFF.

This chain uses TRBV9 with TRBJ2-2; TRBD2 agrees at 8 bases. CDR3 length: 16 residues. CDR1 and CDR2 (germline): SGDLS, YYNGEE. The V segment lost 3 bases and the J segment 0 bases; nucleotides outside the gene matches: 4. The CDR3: CASSGLGGANTGELFF. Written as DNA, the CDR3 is TGTGCCAGCAGCGGCCTCGGGGGGGCGAACACCGGGGAGCTGTTTTTT.

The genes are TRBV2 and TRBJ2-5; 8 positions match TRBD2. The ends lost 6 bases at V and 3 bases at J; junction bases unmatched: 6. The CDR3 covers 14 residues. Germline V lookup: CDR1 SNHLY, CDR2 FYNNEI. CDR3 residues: CASRAGLAEETQYF. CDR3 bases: TGTGCCAGCAGGGCCGGACTAGCCGAAGAGACCCAGTACTTC.

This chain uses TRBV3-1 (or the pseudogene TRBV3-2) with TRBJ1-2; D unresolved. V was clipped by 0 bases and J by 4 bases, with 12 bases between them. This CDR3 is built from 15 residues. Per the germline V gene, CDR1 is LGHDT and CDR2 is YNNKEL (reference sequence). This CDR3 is CASSQDLNRAYGYTF. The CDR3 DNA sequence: TGTGCCAGCAGCCAAGATCTGAACAGAGCCTATGGCTACACCTTC.

CDR3 sequence: CAISPQGGTEAFF. The CDR3 nucleotides are TGTGCCATCAGCCCACAGGGGGGCACTGAAGCTTTCTTT. This sequence joins TRBV10-3 and TRBJ1-1; 8 bases are a match to TRBD1. Losses at the gene ends were 6 bases for V and 4 bases for J; bases not matched to a gene: 4. The CDR3 extends over 13 amino acids. CDR1 ENHRY and CDR2 SYGVKD come from the germline V gene.